This TCR beta chain was documented in a study of T-cell reconstitution after alpha-beta-depleted transplantation in children. Study findings and constraints: By one year post-transplant, T-cell counts and diversity largely arose from T cells that were newly produced. As was reported, about two months after transplant, alpha-beta T cells came from several hundred expanded graft clones. Surviving recipient T cells and thymic progenitors produced the high day-60 TCRbeta diversity seen in some patients.

Molecular barcoding with unique molecular identifiers was used for the TCRbeta library. One entry per CDR3 protein results from TCRdb running MiXCR on the PCR reads. In the table there are 450,000 to 600,000 distinct CDR3 sequences, 10% to 15% of which are singletons. This clonotype was seen repeatedly, ten times or more. No antigen is known for it. The sample consisted of PBMCs, mostly from graft donor cells, taken 360 days after TCRalphabeta/CD19-depleted stem cell transplant. This receptor was taken from a male patient under 18 who had a stem cell transplant for acute myeloid leukemia, so the T cells may come from the graft donor.

CDR3 nucleotide sequence: TGTGCCAGCAGCTTAGAGGGTCTAGGGCCGTACTACGAGCAGTACTTC. Protein sequence: CASSLEGLGPYYEQYF. This chain connects TRBV7-2 to TRBJ2-7, with unresolved D. V was cut by 1 base and J by 3 bases, with 16 bases left in between. There are 16 residues in the CDR3. CDR1 and CDR2 from the germline V gene are SGHTA and FQGNSA.